The clone carrying this T cell receptor (beta chain) was counted between two and nine times. Its antigen is still unknown. The data originate from a study of blood T cells in healthy people across ages. Study-level results: Versus aged donors, long-lived donors had higher diversity and more naive CD4+ cells. Because donor CMV status was unknown, expanded clonotype changes were possibly confounded.

This CDR3 contains 14 residues. Trimming took off 5 bases at V and 0 bases at J, with 10 bases between the two ends. Germline V gives CDR1 SGHAT, CDR2 FQDESV (reference sequence). The authors ran a second PCR of about 6 to 11 cycles using a sample-barcoded 5' primer and a J-beta primer mix. Every sample produced at least 2.5 million CDR3-containing paired-end reads. TCRdb processed the 5' RACE reads anew with MiXCR; each CDR3 protein has one entry. The data hold some 1.4 million distinct CDR3 sequences, with around 39% observed a single time. Peripheral blood, about 10 milliliters per donor, was collected.

Source material: blood. This receptor was identified in a woman between 18 and 29 years old in good health. This rearrangement joins TRBV11-1 to TRBJ2-5, with unresolved D. This CDR3 reads CASSRWTDQETQYF. The CDR3, as DNA: TGTGCCAGCAGCCGCTGGACGGACCAAGAGACCCAGTACTTC.